This paragraph reports one T cell receptor (beta chain). The data belong to a study of Graves' ophthalmopathy and Graves' hyperthyroidism. Amplifying from RNA transcripts, the study obtained TCR beta CDR3 regions. Following a first-round RT-PCR that used HTBI primers, a second-round multiplex PCR was carried out. TCRdb recomputed calls from the multiplex PCR reads with MiXCR, one row per CDR3 protein. The data show some 750,000 distinct CDR3 sequences, roughly 40% seen once. The specimen sequenced was peripheral blood. The source is an adult man with Graves' ophthalmopathy.

The CDR3 reads CASSVESGYNEQFF. The CDR3 bases are TGTGCCAGCAGCGTAGAGTCGGGTTACAATGAGCAGTTCTTC. The rearrangement links TRBV9 to TRBJ2-5; unclear D gene. Matching the DNA end better, TRBJ2-1 makes the J call doubtful. The CDR3 loop spans 14 amino acids. CDR1 is SGDLS, CDR2 YYNGEE, per germline.